This record covers a single T cell receptor (beta chain). The data were obtained in a study of CD8 T cells in ankylosing spondylitis. TCRdb passed the 5' RACE reads through MiXCR, listing each CDR3 protein once. The table lists 250,000 or so distinct CDR3 sequences, roughly 18% of them singletons, with around a third in the top ten. This clonotype was sampled from a male donor with ankylosing spondylitis or in good health (not recorded which). Sequencing used blood, either unsorted or a sorted T cell fraction (not recorded which).

CDR3 region: CASSNNMFDVEQYF. Here the CDR3 DNA reads TGTGCCAGTAGTAACAATATGTTTGATGTCGAGCAGTACTTC. This chain joins TRBV19 and TRBJ2-7; D is unresolved. The V end lost 4 bases, the J end lost 6 bases, and 16 bases lay between the germline ends. The CDR3 runs 14 residues. Germline V gene sequence: CDR1 LNHDA, CDR2 SQIVND (reference sequence). The full variable domain, in which reference TRBV19 and TRBJ2-7 provide the parts outside the CDR3, is DGGITQSPKYLFRKEGQNVTLSCEQNLNHDAMYWYRQDPGQGLRLIYYSQIVNDFQKGDIAEGYSVSREKKESFPLTVTSAQKNPTAFYLCASSNNMFDVEQYFGPGTRLTVT.